The 27 T cell receptor beta chains below come from one sample, sequenced in a study of blood T cell repertoires in COVID-19. Here immunoSEQ multiplex PCR was the method, and the copy in TCRdb shows in-frame clones only, minus some. The sample carries tens of thousands of clones, roughly 84% recorded once. What was sequenced was peripheral blood. These TCRs come from a woman aged 80 or over with acute or convalescent COVID-19.

This sequence joins TRBV10-3 and TRBJ1-3, with TRBD1 identical over 8 bases. Germline values: CDR1 ENHRY, CDR2 SYGVKD. The CDR3 is 15 amino acids. V was pared by 0 bases and J by 6 bases, with 4 bases of the junction left unmatched. The CDR3 nucleotides read TGTGCCATCAGTGAGTCGCGGCAGGGGGCAAACACCATATATTTT. Translating it yields CAISESRQGANTIYF.

The rearrangement links TRBV5-5 to TRBJ2-1; the D gene is possibly TRBD1 (5 bases). The CDR3 length is 13 residues. Germline lookup yields CDR1 SGHKS and CDR2 YYEKEE (reference sequence). The germline V and J ends were trimmed by 5 bases and 2 bases, with 8 bases remaining between them. The CDR3, as DNA: TGTGCCAGCAGTATAGGGGCCTACAATGAGCAGTTCTTC. Protein product: CASSIGAYNEQFF.

This clone was seen a handful of times. This chain uses TRBV2 with TRBJ1-5; 7 bases agree with TRBD1. J lost 0 bases, V lost 6 bases, and 14 bases had no gene match. CDR1 is SNHLY and CDR2 is FYNNEI in the germline V gene. This CDR3 contains 18 residues. The CDR3 sequence is CASSGAKTGRGSNQPQHF. The CDR3 coding sequence is TGTGCCAGCAGCGGGGCTAAGACAGGGCGCGGTAGCAATCAGCCCCAGCATTTT.

The chain recombines TRBV5-1 with TRBJ1-5; D remains unclear. V was shortened by 4 bases and J by 3 bases, with 11 bases between the two germline ends. The CDR3 spans 14 residues. CDR1 SGHRS and CDR2 YFSETQ come from the germline V gene. CDR3 region: CASSLNSFNQPQHF. DNA for the CDR3: TGCGCCAGCAGCCTTAATTCCTTCAATCAGCCCCAGCATTTT.

This sequence joins TRBV9 and TRBJ2-7; D possibly corresponds to TRBD2 (6 bases). Germline assignment: CDR1 SGDLS and CDR2 YYNGEE. The CDR3 has 15 amino acids. The germline V and J ends were trimmed by 1 base and 0 bases, with 11 bases remaining between them. The CDR3 region has the DNA TGTGCCAGCAGCGTAACAGGCGGGAACTCCTACGAGCAGTACTTC. It yields the protein CASSVTGGNSYEQYF.

The chain is built from TRBV6-5 and TRBJ2-1; TRBD2 might be the D (6 bases). The CDR3 spans 12 residues. The germline V and J ends were trimmed by 6 bases and 8 bases, with 11 bases remaining between them. In germline, CDR1 is MNHEY, CDR2 SVGAGI. CDR3 DNA: TGTGCCAGCAGAACCTCGGGGGATGAGCAGTTCTTC. This encodes CASRTSGDEQFF.

The CDR3 coding sequence is TGTGCCAGCAGTTTTGCGAGGACTGGGGCCAACGTCCTGACTTTC. Its protein is CASSFARTGANVLTF. J is TRBJ2-6 and V is TRBV27; no firm D call. The CDR3 is 15 amino acids. The V end was cut by 3 bases, the J end by 2 bases, with 8 bases between. Germline assignment: CDR1 MNHEY and CDR2 SMNVEV (reference sequence).

The chain carries TRBV18 and TRBJ2-1; possible D gene TRBD2, 6 bases. V lost 7 bases to trimming and J lost 3 bases, with 13 bases between them. Per germline, CDR1 KGHSH and CDR2 LQKENI. The CDR3 length is 14 residues. In nucleotides, the CDR3 is TGTGCCAGCTTGCGGGACGGAAACTACAATGAGCAGTTCTTC. It yields the protein CASLRDGNYNEQFF.

DNA for the CDR3: TGTGCCAGCAGCCAAGTACTAGCGGGCCCTCTACAGCAGCAGTACTTC. Its protein is CASSQVLAGPLQQQYF. V usage is TRBV3-1 (or the pseudogene TRBV3-2) and J usage is TRBJ2-4; 9 bases line up with TRBD2. The V gene end was trimmed by 1 base and the J gene end by 13 bases; junction bases not matched to a gene: 14. The CDR3 sequence is 16 residues long. Per germline, CDR1 LGHDT and CDR2 YNNKEL (reference sequence).

The chain combines TRBV7-3 with TRBJ1-3; a possible D gene is TRBD1 (6 bases). Per germline, CDR1 SGHTA and CDR2 FQGTGA. Deletions cut 0 bases from V and 4 bases from J, with 10 bases between. The CDR3 totals 15 residues. The CDR3 loop is CASSLTGARGNTIYF. CDR3 DNA: TGTGCCAGCAGCTTAACGGGGGCGCGGGGAAACACCATATATTTT. The whole variable domain, remainder taken from reference TRBV7-3 and TRBJ1-3, is GAGVSQTPSNKVTEKGKYVELRCDPISGHTALYWYRQSLGQGPEFLIYFQGTGAADDSGLPNDRFFAVRPEGSVSTLKIQRTERGDSAVYLCASSLTGARGNTIYFGEGSWLTVV.

The chain employs TRBV27 and TRBJ2-3; perhaps TRBD2 as D (6 bases). Germline CDR1 and CDR2: MNHEY and SMNVEV (reference sequence). V dropped 6 bases and J dropped 0 bases, with 13 bases sitting between them. The CDR3 is 15 residues long. The CDR3 region has the DNA TGTGCCAGCAGCTTCGGGGCGGGGAGCACAGATACGCAGTATTTT. This encodes CASSFGAGSTDTQYF.

The rearrangement uses TRBV2 and TRBJ1-1; D uncertain. The CDR3 is 13 amino acids. With 4 bases removed from V and 1 base from J, the gap between germline ends came to 7 bases. Germline V gene sequence: CDR1 SNHLY, CDR2 FYNNEI. The CDR3: CASSAQPNTEAFF. The CDR3 nucleotides are TGTGCCAGCAGTGCACAGCCGAACACTGAAGCTTTCTTT.

CDR3 sequence reads: CASSQDRAHGYTF. The CDR3, as DNA: TGTGCCAGCAGCCAAGACAGGGCACATGGCTACACCTTC. This sequence joins TRBV14 and TRBJ1-2, with D possibly matching TRBD1 (5 bases). Germline loops: CDR1 SGHDN, CDR2 FVKESK. The V end lost 0 bases, the J end lost 6 bases, and 8 bases lay between the germline ends. The CDR3 is made up of 13 amino acids. Based on the CDR3 plus reference TRBV14 and TRBJ1-2, the full variable domain is EAGVTQFPSHSVIEKGQTVTLRCDPISGHDNLYWYRRVMGKEIKFLLHFVKESKQDESGMPNNRFLAERTGGTYSTLKVQPAELEDSGVYFCASSQDRAHGYTFGSGTRLTVV.

This chain uses TRBV19 with TRBJ1-6; 7 bases fit TRBD1. With 11 bases clipped from V and 7 bases from J, the junction kept 5 bases outside the gene matches. This CDR3 spans 12 amino acids. Germline V gene lookup returns CDR1 LNHDA and CDR2 SQIVND (reference sequence). In nucleotides, the CDR3 is TGTGCCTCGACAGGGCAAAATTCACCCCTCCACTTT. This codes for CASTGQNSPLHF.

The chain is built from TRBV6-5 and TRBJ1-5; TRBD1 aligns across 8 bases. With V trimmed by 7 bases and J by 5 bases, 7 bases remained unmatched. The CDR3 is made up of 14 amino acids. Germline CDR1 and CDR2: MNHEY and SVGAGI. Here the CDR3 reads CASTWTGPDQPQHF. CDR3 coding DNA: TGTGCCAGCACCTGGACAGGGCCTGATCAGCCCCAGCATTTT.

This chain uses TRBV20-1 with TRBJ2-7, with a possible D match to TRBD2 (6 bases). V was shortened by 7 bases and J by 0 bases, with 7 bases between the two germline ends. This CDR3 has 11 amino acids. Germline V gene lookup returns CDR1 DFQATT and CDR2 SNEGSKA (reference sequence). CDR3 sequence: CSGSGSYEQYF. Written as DNA, the CDR3 is TGCAGTGGTAGCGGCTCCTACGAGCAGTACTTC.

The chain combines TRBV4-1 with TRBJ2-1; 7 bases are shared with TRBD1. The CDR3 runs 14 residues. V shed 3 bases and J 4 bases; nucleotides not matched to a gene: 3. Germline V gives CDR1 MGHRA, CDR2 YSYEKL. The CDR3 loop reads CASSQGTEYNEQFF. In nucleotides, the CDR3 is TGCGCCAGCAGCCAGGGGACAGAGTACAATGAGCAGTTCTTC.

CDR3 region: CASSLSNYGYTF. In nucleotides, the CDR3 is TGTGCCAGCAGTTTGAGTAACTATGGCTACACCTTC. The rearrangement links TRBV28 to TRBJ1-2, with D unresolved. Germline V gene sequence: CDR1 MDHEN, CDR2 SYDVKM. This CDR3 region has 12 residues. V shed 3 bases and J shed 1 base, with 3 bases lying between them.

The chain links TRBV30 to TRBJ2-7; D is possibly TRBD2 (6 bases). Trimming left V 0 bases short and J 6 bases short, with 15 bases between. The CDR3 extends over 14 amino acids. Germline-derived CDR1 and CDR2 are GTSNPN and SVGIG (reference sequence). The DNA for the CDR3 is TGTGCCTGGAGTGTAGGAGTTCGAGCGGGCGAGCAGTACTTC. Amino acids: CAWSVGVRAGEQYF.

J is TRBJ2-7 and V is TRBV6-8; 10 nucleotides line up with TRBD1. The V segment lost 2 bases and the J segment 5 bases; nucleotides outside the gene matches: 9. Germline CDR1 and CDR2: MNHGY and SAAAGT. The CDR3 runs to 16 residues. Written as DNA, the CDR3 is TGTGCCAGCAGTTACCCCCGCCGGGACAGGGGCAACGAGCAGTACTTC. Translating gives CASSYPRRDRGNEQYF.

This rearrangement joins TRBV19 to TRBJ1-3, with D possibly TRBD1 on 5 matching bases. CDR1 is LNHDA, CDR2 SQIVND, per germline (reference sequence). This CDR3 is 13 amino acids long. In nucleotides, the CDR3 is TGTGGCCAGTGGGGGGGTTCGGGAAACACCATATATTTT. Its protein is CGQWGGSGNTIYF.

This chain links TRBV5-1 with TRBJ2-3; 12 bases fit TRBD2. Looked up from germline, CDR1 is SGHRS and CDR2 is YFSETQ. Trimming at V came to 6 bases and at J to 6 bases, leaving 5 bases not matched to a gene. This CDR3 region has 14 residues. The CDR3 bases are TGCGCCAGCAAACTAGCGGGAGGTTGGGATACGCAGTATTTT. This codes for CASKLAGGWDTQYF.

This clone has just one count. The chain carries TRBV4-2 and TRBJ1-4; 11 nucleotides line up with TRBD1. The CDR3 contains 18 residues. Germline values: CDR1 LGHNA, CDR2 YNFKEQ. V trimming: 2 bases; J trimming: 0 bases; junction bases outside the gene matches: 5. CDR3 in DNA: TGTGCCAGCAGCCAAATAGGGACAGGGGGACCAACTAATGAAAAACTGTTTTTT. Encoded protein: CASSQIGTGGPTNEKLFF.

This clone was detected only once. This chain links TRBV7-9 with TRBJ2-3, with D perhaps matching TRBD2 (5 bases). Germline lookup yields CDR1 SEHNR and CDR2 FQNEAQ (reference sequence). The CDR3 sequence is 15 residues long. V was clipped by 5 bases and J by 1 base, with 13 bases between them. Here the CDR3 reads CASSPERPRTDTQYF. CDR3 DNA sequence: TGTGCCAGCAGCCCGGAGCGGCCACGCACAGATACGCAGTATTTT.

The rearrangement links TRBV28 to TRBJ2-6; D might be TRBD1 (6 bases). Germline V gene data show CDR1 as MDHEN and CDR2 as SYDVKM. The CDR3 is 17 residues long. The germline V and J ends were trimmed by 1 base and 4 bases, with 14 bases remaining between them. The CDR3 DNA sequence: TGTGCCAGCAGTTTATATAGCCTTGGGACAGGGGCCAACGTCCTGACTTTC. Protein: CASSLYSLGTGANVLTF. Full variable domain (missing parts from reference TRBV28 and TRBJ2-6): DVKVTQSSRYLVKRTGEKVFLECVQDMDHENMFWYRQDPGLGLRLIYFSYDVKMKEKGDIPEGYSVSREKKERFSLILESASTNQTSMYLCASSLYSLGTGANVLTFGAGSRLTVL.

The CDR3 bases are TGTGCCACCAGCAAGACTAAGGGGAGGTTGTACGAGCAGTACTTC. Protein product: CATSKTKGRLYEQYF. The chain recombines TRBV15 with TRBJ2-7; maybe TRBD2 (6 bases). V was cut by 4 bases and J by 4 bases, with 17 bases left in between. In germline, CDR1 is LNHNV, CDR2 YYDKDF (reference sequence). This CDR3 is 15 amino acids long.

The chain has TRBV10-3 and TRBJ1-3; a possible D gene is TRBD1 (6 bases). Trimming shortened V by 2 bases and J by 4 bases, and 6 bases separated the two germline ends. The CDR3 runs 13 residues. Per germline, CDR1 ENHRY and CDR2 SYGVKD. The CDR3 sequence is CAISEGGGNTIYF. The CDR3 DNA is TGTGCCATCAGTGAGGGGGGCGGAAACACCATATATTTT.